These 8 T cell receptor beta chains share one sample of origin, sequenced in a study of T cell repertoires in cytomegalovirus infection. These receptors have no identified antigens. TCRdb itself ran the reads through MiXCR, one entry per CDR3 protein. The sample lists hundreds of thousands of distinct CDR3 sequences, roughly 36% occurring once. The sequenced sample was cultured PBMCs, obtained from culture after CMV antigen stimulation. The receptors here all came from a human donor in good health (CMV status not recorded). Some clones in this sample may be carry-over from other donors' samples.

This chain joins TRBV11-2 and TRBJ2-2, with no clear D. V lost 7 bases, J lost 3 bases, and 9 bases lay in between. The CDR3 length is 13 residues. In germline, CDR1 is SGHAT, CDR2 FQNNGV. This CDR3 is CASNPPYTGELFF. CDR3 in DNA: TGTGCCAGCAACCCCCCCTACACCGGGGAGCTGTTTTTT. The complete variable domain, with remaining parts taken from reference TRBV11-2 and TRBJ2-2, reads EAGVAQSPRYKIIEKRQSVAFWCNPISGHATLYWYQQILGQGPKLLIQFQNNGVVDDSQLPKDRFSAERLKGVDSTLKIQPAKLEDSAVYLCASNPPYTGELFFGEGSRLTVL.

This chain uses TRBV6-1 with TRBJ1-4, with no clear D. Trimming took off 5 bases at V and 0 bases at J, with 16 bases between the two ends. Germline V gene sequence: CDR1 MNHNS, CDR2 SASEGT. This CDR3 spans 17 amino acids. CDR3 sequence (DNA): TGTGCCAGCAGTTATGATTGGGCGGAAACAACTAATGAAAAACTGTTTTTT. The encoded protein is CASSYDWAETTNEKLFF.

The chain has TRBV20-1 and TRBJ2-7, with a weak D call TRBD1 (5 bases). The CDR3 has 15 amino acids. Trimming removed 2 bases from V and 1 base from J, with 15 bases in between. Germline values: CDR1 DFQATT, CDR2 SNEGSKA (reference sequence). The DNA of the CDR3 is TGCAGTGCTAGACGCACCGGAAGGGGATCCTACGAGCAGTACTTC. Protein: CSARRTGRGSYEQYF.

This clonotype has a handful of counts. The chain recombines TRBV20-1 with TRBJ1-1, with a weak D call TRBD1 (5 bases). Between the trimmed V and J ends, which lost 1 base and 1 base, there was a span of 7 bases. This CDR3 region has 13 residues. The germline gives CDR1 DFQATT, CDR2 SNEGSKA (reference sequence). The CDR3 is CSARGGKNTEAFF. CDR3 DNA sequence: TGCAGTGCTAGAGGGGGGAAGAACACTGAAGCTTTCTTT.

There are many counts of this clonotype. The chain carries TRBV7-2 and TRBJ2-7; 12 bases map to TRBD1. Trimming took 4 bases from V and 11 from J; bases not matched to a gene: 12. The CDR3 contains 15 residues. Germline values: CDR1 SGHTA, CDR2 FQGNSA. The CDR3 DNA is TGTGCCAGCAGCTCCACAGGGACAGGGGGCGGCCACAAGTACTTC. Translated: CASSSTGTGGGHKYF.

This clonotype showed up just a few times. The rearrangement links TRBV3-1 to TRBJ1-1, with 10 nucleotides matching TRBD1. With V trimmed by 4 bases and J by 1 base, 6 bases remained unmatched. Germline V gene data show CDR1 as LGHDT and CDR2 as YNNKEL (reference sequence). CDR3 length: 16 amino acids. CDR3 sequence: CASSRGTGARNTEAFF. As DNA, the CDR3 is TGTGCCAGCAGCCGAGGGACAGGGGCGAGGAACACTGAAGCTTTCTTT. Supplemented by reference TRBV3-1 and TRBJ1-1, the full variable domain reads DTAVSQTPKYLVTQMGNDKSIKCEQNLGHDTMYWYKQDSKKFLKIMFSYNNKELIINETVPNRFSPKSPDKAHLNLHINSLELGDSAVYFCASSRGTGARNTEAFFGQGTRLTVV.

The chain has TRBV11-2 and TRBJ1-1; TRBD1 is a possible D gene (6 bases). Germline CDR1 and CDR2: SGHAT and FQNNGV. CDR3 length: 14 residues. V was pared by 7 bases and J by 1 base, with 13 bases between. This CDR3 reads CASTLDRQNTEAFF. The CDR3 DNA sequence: TGTGCCAGCACCTTGGACAGACAGAACACTGAAGCTTTCTTT.

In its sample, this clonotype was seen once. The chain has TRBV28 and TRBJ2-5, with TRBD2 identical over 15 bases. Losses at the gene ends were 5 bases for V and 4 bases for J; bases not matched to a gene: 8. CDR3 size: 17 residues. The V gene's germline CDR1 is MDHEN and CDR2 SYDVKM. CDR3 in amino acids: CASSPRTSGGAGETQYF. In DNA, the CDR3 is TGTGCCAGCAGTCCTCGGACTAGCGGGGGGGCGGGAGAGACCCAGTACTTC.